This TCR beta chain comes out of a study of prognosis after radiotherapy for stage I lung cancer. Study background: The study included approximately 14 patients with newly diagnosed primary stage I lung tumors and roughly 5 with oligometastatic NSCLC after surgical resection of the primary tumor. Study-level findings and limits: Compared with a median of about 10,000 beforehand, unique TCR clone counts dropped to roughly 7,400 after stereotactic body radiation therapy. Tumor specificity of the expanded TCR clones was not determined. Between patients with and without metastases, TRBV and TRBJ gene usage reportedly differed.

Points on this clonotype: The antigen remains undetermined. One end of the junction fails to match germline, which may point to a read error.

CDR3 length: 12 residues. Germline V gene data show CDR1 as KGHDR and CDR2 as SFDVKD. It was by two-round multiplex PCR that TCR beta CDR3 was amplified from genomic DNA. Amplification during the initial PCR round employed primers specific to each TRBV and TRBJ gene. MiXCR was run by TCRdb on the multiplex PCR reads, yielding one entry per CDR3 protein. The table records around 31,000 distinct CDR3 sequences, under 35% of them present only once. The origin of this receptor is a donor older than 45 with non-small cell lung cancer. The sequencing here drew on PBMCs, taken before or after stereotactic body radiation therapy (not recorded which). The chain joins TRBV24-1 to TRBJ1-4; D is uncertain. As DNA, the CDR3 is TGTGTCACCAGTGATTTGGACGGGAAACTGTTTTTT. The encoded protein is CVTSDLDGKLFF.